This T cell receptor beta chain was obtained from a study of blood T cell repertoires in COVID-19. Across the whole study: From the United States, Italy and Spain came samples of acute and convalescent COVID-19.

TCRdb's table, derived via immunoSEQ multiplex PCR, lists solely in-frame clones and lacks some. The sample yields fewer than 400,000 clones, 65% to 90% seen once. Participants, 18 to 89 years old, spanned under 25 US areas. Before being deemed recovered, Cohort 3 donors had two negative PCRs, clearance, or symptom resolution. The CDR3 has 12 residues. Per germline, CDR1 SGHAT and CDR2 FQNNGV. V lost 1 base and J 2 bases, leaving 3 bases between the germline ends. The rearrangement uses TRBV11-2 and TRBJ2-7; D gene uncertain. Sequenced input: PBMCs or T cells enriched from blood (not recorded which). This receptor was taken from a man aged 25-45 years who had recovered from COVID-19. DNA of the CDR3: TGTGCCAGCAGCTTAGGCGCCTACGAGCAGTACTTC. This codes for CASSLGAYEQYF. Full variable domain (outside the CDR3, taken from reference TRBV11-2 and TRBJ2-7): EAGVAQSPRYKIIEKRQSVAFWCNPISGHATLYWYQQILGQGPKLLIQFQNNGVVDDSQLPKDRFSAERLKGVDSTLKIQPAKLEDSAVYLCASSLGAYEQYFGPGTRLTVT.